The rows below give T cell receptor beta chains drawn from one sample of a study of identical twins. TCRdb re-analysed the 5' RACE reads in MiXCR, keeping a single row per CDR3 protein. The sample includes some 900,000 distinct CDR3 sequences, more than 9% of them seen just once. Separately, the same data were catalogued under a study of yellow fever vaccine responses in identical twins.

Sequencing was done on a sample of PBMCs. The receptor source for this set is a woman aged 18-29 years in good health. Each CDR3 is given with its conserved first and last residue. D genes are given only for firm matches. Only part of the rows carry a size: once, few, many, or a class if the clone is expanded.

clone size	V gene	D gene	J gene	CDR3 DNA	CDR3 protein
few	TRBV7-6	.	TRBJ2-1	TGTGCCAGCAGCTTAGCGGGATCGCTTTACAAGTTCTTC	CASSLAGSLYKFF
few	TRBV10-1	TRBD2	TRBJ2-1	TGCGCCAGCAGTGAGCTAGCGGGGGGTCCGGGTGGTGGCAATGAGCAGTTCTTC	CASSELAGGPGGGNEQFF
.	TRBV27	.	TRBJ2-5	TGTGCCAGCAGTTCCTTTAGGGGGATCCAAGAGACCCAGTACTTC	CASSSFRGIQETQYF
few	TRBV11-3	TRBD2	TRBJ2-1	TGTGCCAGCTTCTCGAGCGGGAGGCCCCCCTACAATGAGCAGTTCTTC	CASFSSGRPPYNEQFF
few	TRBV20-1	TRBD2	TRBJ2-1	TGCAGTGCTAGAGCGGGACTACTTTACAATGAGCAGTTCTTC	CSARAGLLYNEQFF
few	TRBV13	.	TRBJ2-1	TGTGCCAGCAGCATCCAGCGAGGTGAGCAGTTCTTC	CASSIQRGEQFF
.	TRBV6-5	.	TRBJ2-2	TGTGCCAGCGTTCAGATGGTGGGAGTGGGCACCGGGGAGCTGTTTTTT	CASVQMVGVGTGELFF
.	TRBV15	.	TRBJ2-3	TGTGCCACCAGCAGAGATGCCGCTAGTTCCCTCACCACAGATACGCAGTATTTT	CATSRDAASSLTTDTQYF
.	TRBV6-5	.	TRBJ2-3	TGTGCCAGCAGTTACTTTCAGGCGGGTTTTGGGGGGTCAGATACGCAGTATTTT	CASSYFQAGFGGSDTQYF
many	TRBV9	.	TRBJ1-6	TGTGCCAGCAGCGTAGATAGCAGGAATTCACCCCTCCACTTT	CASSVDSRNSPLHF